This T cell receptor (beta chain) was obtained from a study of T-cell reconstitution after alpha-beta-depleted transplantation in children. The CDR3 loop spans 13 amino acids. Germline assignment: CDR1 DFQATT and CDR2 SNEGSKA (reference sequence). Trimming took 4 bases from V and 3 from J, leaving 10 bases between them. A word on this clonotype: Its antigen is not identified.

The TCRbeta library was prepared with unique molecular identifiers. One entry per CDR3 protein, called by TCRdb with MiXCR from the PCR reads. The data contain some 130,000 distinct CDR3 sequences, around a tenth of them singletons. Findings and limits, study-wide: Some patients' high day-60 TCRbeta diversity was traced to surviving recipient T cells and thymic progenitors. It was reported that alpha-beta T cells came from several hundred expanded graft clones (about two months after transplant). Most T-cell counts and diversity one year after the transplant came from T cells that were newly produced.

Sample: PBMCs, mostly from graft donor cells, taken 180 days after TCRalphabeta/CD19-depleted stem cell transplant. The TCR comes from a girl under two years old who had a stem cell transplant for combined immunodeficiency, so the T cells may come from the graft donor. V gene TRBV20-1 combines with J gene TRBJ1-5; possible D gene TRBD1, 5 bases. The CDR3 sequence is CSAIRQPNQPQHF. CDR3 sequence (DNA): TGCAGTGCTATTAGACAGCCCAATCAGCCCCAGCATTTT.